The rows below give T cell receptor beta chains drawn from one sample of a study of T cells in Graves' hyperthyroidism and ophthalmopathy. TCRdb independently ran MiXCR on the multiplex PCR reads; one entry per CDR3 protein. The sample lists a few hundred thousand distinct CDR3 sequences, less than 25% occurring once. Sequenced sample: blood. All receptors derive from a man aged 18 to 29 with Graves' hyperthyroidism. CDR3s include the opening cysteine and the closing phenylalanine or tryptophan. A row's size may be missing; if present it is once, few, many or a size class.

abundance | j_gene | v_gene | CDR3aa
- | TRBJ1-6 | TRBV6-1 | CASSRDREAPLHF
many | TRBJ2-2 | TRBV6-1 | CPPIPGEDGELFF
once | TRBJ2-5 | TRBV5-1 | CASSSPGTGQETQYF
many | TRBJ2-5 | TRBV10-3 | CAIGIDPETQYF
many | TRBJ2-7 | TRBV12-3/TRBV12-4 | CASSLTPDNSYKQYF
many | TRBJ1-1 | TRBV30 | CAWSPTPVGAIREAFF
- | TRBJ1-1 | TRBV6-1 | CASSKQGSAEAFF
many | TRBJ2-2 | TRBV7-2 | CASSEEGGYTGELFF
many | TRBJ2-7 | TRBV20-1 | CSAEDPAYEQYF
few | TRBJ2-2 | TRBV18 | CASSPRQPTGELFF
- | TRBJ2-5 | TRBV12-3/TRBV12-4 | CASSWGTGDTETQYF
- | TRBJ1-1 | TRBV12-3/TRBV12-4 | CASTSFDGGFMNTEAFF
many | TRBJ2-7 | TRBV27 | CASSLRRRGDSSYEQYF
few | TRBJ2-7 | TRBV19 | CARSIVAASYEQYF
many | TRBJ2-7 | TRBV6-5 | CASPSSYEQYF
many | TRBJ1-2 | TRBV6-5 | CASSYRGGASVYGYTF
many | TRBJ1-2 | TRBV28 | CASSLSVRGAGYTF